This T cell receptor (beta chain) emerged from a study of a mutant IDH1 vaccine in newly diagnosed glioma. For the study at large: Vaccine administration was initiated 4-6 weeks following radiotherapy alone, or with temozolomide cycles.

Study results and limitations: There were vaccine-induced immune responses in about 92% of the patients.

The CDR3 totals 13 residues. The germline V gene has CDR1 WSHSY and CDR2 SAAADI. V gave up 9 bases and J gave up 0 bases, with 9 bases separating them. As concerns this clone: Its antigen is currently unknown.

Time point reported: week 23, last vaccination. Vaccine doses each comprised 300 ug of mutant IDH1 20-mer peptide, with topical imiquimod. The protocol was immunoSEQ multiplex PCR, while the TCRdb copy is restricted to in-frame clones and leaves out a portion. The repertoire holds 35,000 to 50,000 clones, 65% to 85% seen once, with around 2.4% in the top ten. This chain joins TRBV10-2 and TRBJ1-3; no definite D call. The TCR comes from a woman aged 18 to 35 with glioma. Some clones in this sample may be carry-over from other donors' samples. Sequencing used PBMCs, obtained from a glioma patient whose treatment included an IDH1 peptide vaccine. The CDR3 protein is CASEAPSGNTIYF. DNA of the CDR3: TGCGCCAGTGAAGCGCCCTCTGGAAACACCATATATTTT.